These 3 T cell receptor beta chains were all obtained from the same sample, sequenced in a study of shared clonotypes between healthy human individuals. Repertoires were generated with immunoSEQ multiplex PCR, while TCRdb's copy carries only in-frame clones and drops some. The table includes about a million clones, around three quarters detected once. The sequenced sample consisted of memory CD4+ T cells from PBMCs. Sample subset: CD45RA-negative fraction. The receptors here all came from a man between 18 and 35 years old in good health. Some clones in this sample may be carry-over from other donors' samples.

The J gene is TRBJ2-7, the V gene TRBV11-2, with 9 positions matching TRBD1. Germline V gene lookup returns CDR1 SGHAT and CDR2 FQNNGV. This CDR3 contains 14 residues. V was clipped by 4 bases and J by 6 bases; unmatched bases: 7. CDR3 in amino acids: CASSSGRDRVEQYF. The CDR3 region has the DNA TGTGCCAGCAGCTCAGGCCGGGACAGGGTCGAGCAGTACTTC. The full variable domain, in which reference TRBV11-2 and TRBJ2-7 provide the parts outside the CDR3, is EAGVAQSPRYKIIEKRQSVAFWCNPISGHATLYWYQQILGQGPKLLIQFQNNGVVDDSQLPKDRFSAERLKGVDSTLKIQPAKLEDSAVYLCASSSGRDRVEQYFGPGTRLTVT.

The V call is TRBV11-3, the J call TRBJ2-2; 7 positions match TRBD1. J lost 6 bases, V lost 3 bases, and 4 bases had no gene match. The length of the CDR3 is 14 residues. Per germline, CDR1 SGHNT and CDR2 YENEEA. DNA of the CDR3: TGTGCCAGCAGCTTCAGACAGGGATCCGGGGAGCTGTTTTTT. Translated, it gives CASSFRQGSGELFF.

The rearrangement links TRBV21-1 to TRBJ2-1; the table's D call of TRBD1 was not tested on the DNA. TRBV21-1 is a pseudogene segment. CDR3 size: 15 residues. The CDR3 DNA is TGTGCCAGCAGCCCCGGGACAGGGGCCTACAATGAGCAGTTCTTC. Residues: CASSPGTGAYNEQFF.